The 31 T cell receptor beta chains listed next were all sequenced from one sample in a study of shared clonotypes between healthy human individuals. Data came from immunoSEQ multiplex PCR; TCRdb stores just in-frame clones and leaves some out. The sample consists of hundreds of thousands of clones, around 73% of them appearing once. The material sequenced was memory CD4+ T cells sorted from blood. Subset defined: CD45RA-negative fraction. Every receptor here comes from a woman aged 25 to 39 in good health.

The chain is built from TRBV2 and TRBJ2-3, with D perhaps TRBD1 or TRBD2 (6 bases each). This CDR3 comprises 15 residues. The V gene lost 6 bases and the J gene lost 2 bases, with 15 bases spanning the gap. Germline CDR1 reads SNHLY; CDR2 reads FYNNEI. As DNA, the CDR3 is TGTGCCAGCAGGAGGGGGACTGCCCACACAGATACGCAGTATTTT. Protein sequence: CASRRGTAHTDTQYF.

V is TRBV14 and J is TRBJ1-4; no reliable D call. Looked up from germline, CDR1 is SGHDN and CDR2 is FVKESK. Trimming left V 4 bases short and J 2 bases short, with 11 bases between. The CDR3 totals 15 residues. The CDR3 nucleotides read TGTGCCAGCAGCCTCGGCCGGGAGACTAATGAAAAACTGTTTTTT. Translated: CASSLGRETNEKLFF.

The V gene is TRBV7-9, the J gene TRBJ1-4; D remains ambiguous. CDR3 length equals 15 residues. V was shortened by 5 bases and J by 10 bases, with 20 bases between the two germline ends. Germline V gene data show CDR1 as SEHNR and CDR2 as FQNEAQ (reference sequence). For the CDR3, the DNA is TGTGCCAGCAGCCCCTCATTGGTTCTGGGCGGAAAACTGTTTTTT. It encodes CASSPSLVLGGKLFF.

V gene TRBV11-2 combines with J gene TRBJ1-4; D is ambiguous. CDR3 length: 15 amino acids. The V gene lost 4 bases and the J gene lost 7 bases, with 16 bases spanning the gap. CDR1 is SGHAT and CDR2 is FQNNGV in the germline V gene. The CDR3 DNA reads TGTGCCAGCAGCTCGTCCGACCGCCAGGTTGAAAAACTGTTTTTT. It translates to CASSSSDRQVEKLFF.

The rearrangement uses TRBV7-2 and TRBJ1-2, with D uncertain. This CDR3 is built from 15 residues. Deletions cut 5 bases from V and 8 bases from J, with 21 bases between. CDR1 and CDR2 from the germline V gene are SGHTA and FQGNSA. CDR3: CASSPYEPGERGYTF. As DNA, the CDR3 is TGTGCCAGCAGCCCATACGAACCCGGGGAACGAGGCTACACCTTC. Combining the CDR3 with reference TRBV7-2 and TRBJ1-2 gives the whole variable domain GAGVSQSPSNKVTEKGKDVELRCDPISGHTALYWYRQSLGQGLEFLIYFQGNSAPDKSGLPSDRFSAERTGGSVSTLTIQRTQQEDSAVYLCASSPYEPGERGYTFGSGTRLTVV.

This rearrangement joins TRBV19 to TRBJ2-5; 10 bases match TRBD2. After removal of 3 bases from V and 5 bases from J, the junction contained 9 bases not matched to a gene. The germline gives CDR1 LNHDA, CDR2 SQIVND (reference sequence). The CDR3 is 16 amino acids. DNA for the CDR3: TGTGCCAGTAGTATTGCGACTAGCGGGCCGAGGGAGACCCAGTACTTC. Translated, it gives CASSIATSGPRETQYF.

The chain is built from TRBV7-9 and TRBJ2-3; D uncertain. Germline CDR1 and CDR2: SEHNR and FQNEAQ (reference sequence). With 5 bases removed from V and 0 bases from J, the gap between germline ends came to 12 bases. This CDR3 has 15 amino acids. CDR3 DNA sequence: TGTGCCAGCAGCGGCGGATACGGAAGCACAGATACGCAGTATTTT. It encodes CASSGGYGSTDTQYF. Using reference TRBV7-9 and TRBJ2-3 for the parts outside the CDR3, the full variable domain is DTGVSQNPRHKITKRGQNVTFRCDPISEHNRLYWYRQTLGQGPEFLTYFQNEAQLEKSRLLSDRFSAERPKGSFSTLEIQRTEQGDSAMYLCASSGGYGSTDTQYFGPGTRLTVL.

The chain couples TRBV9 to TRBJ2-1; the D is unclear. V gave up 0 bases and J gave up 9 bases, with 4 bases separating them. This CDR3 region has 11 residues. Germline CDR1 and CDR2: SGDLS and YYNGEE. The CDR3 nucleotides read TGTGCCAGCAGCGTAGGACGTGAGCAGTTCTTC. Its translation is CASSVGREQFF.

This clone has just one count. The chain couples TRBV19 to TRBJ2-5; TRBD2 agrees at 16 bases. Trimming removed 1 base from V and 0 bases from J; junction bases left unmatched: 2. CDR3 length: 18 amino acids. Germline V CDR1 and CDR2: LNHDA, SQIVND (reference sequence). The DNA of the CDR3 is TGTGCCAGTAGTATAGGGGGACTAGCGGGAGGGGACCAAGAGACCCAGTACTTC. It yields the protein CASSIGGLAGGDQETQYF.

This rearrangement joins TRBV5-1 to TRBJ2-1; 11 bases align to TRBD2. V was clipped by 2 bases and J by 4 bases; unmatched bases: 5. The CDR3 is made up of 16 amino acids. Germline V CDR1 and CDR2: SGHRS, YFSETQ. In DNA form, the CDR3 reads TGCGCCAGCAGCTTCCTAGCGGGAGGACAGTACAATGAGCAGTTCTTC. Residues: CASSFLAGGQYNEQFF.

At least ten counts were recorded for this clone. This rearrangement joins TRBV6-4 to TRBJ2-7, with D uncertain. CDR3 length: 11 amino acids. Germline V gene data show CDR1 as MRHNA and CDR2 as SNTAGT. V was clipped by 0 bases and J by 3 bases, with 0 bases between them. The CDR3 coding sequence is TGTGCCAGCAGTGACTCCTACGAGCAGTACTTC. Its protein product is CASSDSYEQYF.

The CDR3 protein is CASSGQGQSNQPQHF. Written as DNA, the CDR3 is TGTGCCAGCAGCGGACAGGGTCAGAGCAATCAGCCCCAGCATTTT. V and J are TRBV2 and TRBJ1-5; TRBD1 agrees at 8 bases. The CDR3 covers 15 residues. V shed 6 bases, J shed 1 base, and the junction held 5 bases outside the gene matches. In germline, CDR1 is SNHLY, CDR2 FYNNEI.

With regard to this clone: The same CDR3 is also encoded by other DNA sequences in this sample. V and J are TRBV2 and TRBJ2-5, with TRBD2 identical over 8 bases. CDR1 and CDR2 from the germline V gene are SNHLY and FYNNEI. V trimming: 2 bases; J trimming: 5 bases; junction bases outside the gene matches: 4. The length of the CDR3 is 14 residues. In DNA, the CDR3 is TGTGCCAGCAGTGAACTAGCGGGCGGGGAGACCCAGTACTTC. It encodes CASSELAGGETQYF.

The chain combines TRBV5-1 with TRBJ2-1; TRBD1 matches 7 bases. CDR3 length equals 14 residues. Germline CDR1 SGHRS, CDR2 YFSETQ. Trimming cost V 4 bases and J 3 bases; bases outside gene matches: 4. CDR3 sequence reads: CASSRDSIYNEQFF. In DNA form, the CDR3 reads TGCGCCAGCAGCAGGGACAGCATCTACAATGAGCAGTTCTTC.

J is TRBJ1-1 and V is TRBV27; D remains ambiguous. V lost 5 bases and J 1 base, leaving 11 bases between the germline ends. The length of the CDR3 is 14 residues. Per the germline V gene, CDR1 is MNHEY and CDR2 is SMNVEV (reference sequence). This CDR3 reads CASSPPAENTEAFF. In nucleotides, the CDR3 is TGTGCCAGCAGTCCCCCAGCCGAGAACACTGAAGCTTTCTTT.

The gene calls are TRBV4-2 and TRBJ2-1, with TRBD2 as a possible D gene (6 bases). The CDR3 loop spans 14 amino acids. CDR1 and CDR2 (germline): LGHNA, YNFKEQ. Trimming pared 5 bases from V and 7 bases from J, leaving 15 bases between. This CDR3 is CASSLRRGANEQFF. Here the CDR3 DNA reads TGTGCCAGCAGCTTGCGGCGGGGTGCGAATGAGCAGTTCTTC.

This clone occurred a few times. The chain carries TRBV5-1 and TRBJ1-4; D gene uncertain. CDR1 and CDR2 from the germline V gene are SGHRS and YFSETQ. This CDR3 comprises 14 residues. The germline V and J ends were trimmed by 1 base and 6 bases, with 10 bases remaining between them. CDR3 in DNA: TGCGCCAGCAGCTTGCTCCCGTCAGATGAAAAACTGTTTTTT. Protein: CASSLLPSDEKLFF.

The V gene is TRBV14, the J gene TRBJ1-1; D is unresolved. CDR3 length: 13 residues. The germline V gene encodes CDR1 SGHDN and CDR2 FVKESK. Trimming removed 4 bases from V and 4 bases from J, with 10 bases in between. DNA of the CDR3: TGTGCCAGCAGCCCGCACTGGGGCACTGAAGCTTTCTTT. As protein: CASSPHWGTEAFF.

The table lists this clone with a count of one. This chain connects TRBV28 to TRBJ2-1; D not resolved. The CDR3 is 13 residues long. Germline CDR1 reads MDHEN; CDR2 reads SYDVKM. Trimming left V 7 bases short and J 1 base short, with 8 bases between. The CDR3 loop reads CASNRQSYNEQFF. The CDR3 nucleotides read TGTGCCAGCAATCGACAATCCTACAATGAGCAGTTCTTC.

As concerns this clone: Other DNA sequences in this specimen translate into the identical CDR3. The V and J genes are TRBV5-1 and TRBJ2-1, with a weak D call TRBD2 (6 bases). Germline loops: CDR1 SGHRS, CDR2 YFSETQ. Deletions cut 2 bases from V and 1 base from J, with 10 bases between. CDR3 size: 15 residues. DNA of the CDR3: TGCGCCAGCAGCTTAGCCAGCGGGTCCTACAATGAGCAGTTCTTC. It encodes CASSLASGSYNEQFF.

This clone was recorded at least ten times. The V call is TRBV10-3, the J call TRBJ2-7, with 8 nucleotides matching TRBD1. The germline CDR1 and CDR2 sequences are ENHRY and SYGVKD. Trimming removed 3 bases from V and 4 bases from J; junction bases left unmatched: 5. This CDR3 has 14 residues. The CDR3 DNA is TGTGCCATCAGTGAATCCGGGACAGGTTACGAGCAGTACTTC. It is translated as CAISESGTGYEQYF.

This sequence joins TRBV29-1 and TRBJ2-7; 13 nucleotides match TRBD2. This CDR3 has 14 residues. Trimming cost V 4 bases and J 2 bases; bases outside gene matches: 2. Germline-derived CDR1 and CDR2 are SQVTM and ANQGSEA. The CDR3 protein is CSVGTSGGTYEQYF. The CDR3 DNA is TGCAGCGTTGGGACTAGCGGGGGAACCTACGAGCAGTACTTC.

This rearrangement joins TRBV14 to TRBJ1-1; D uncertain. There are 14 residues in the CDR3. In germline, CDR1 is SGHDN, CDR2 FVKESK. V shed 3 bases and J shed 4 bases, with 12 bases lying between them. CDR3 in DNA: TGTGCCAGCAGCCAGAGGGCCGACGGCACTGAAGCTTTCTTT. It codes for CASSQRADGTEAFF. The variable domain in full, completed from reference TRBV14 and TRBJ1-1, reads EAGVTQFPSHSVIEKGQTVTLRCDPISGHDNLYWYRRVMGKEIKFLLHFVKESKQDESGMPNNRFLAERTGGTYSTLKVQPAELEDSGVYFCASSQRADGTEAFFGQGTRLTVV.

The rearrangement links TRBV2 to TRBJ1-2; the D gene is possibly TRBD1 (5 bases). The V gene lost 4 bases and the J gene lost 0 bases, with 9 bases spanning the gap. CDR3 size: 14 residues. Germline CDR1 and CDR2: SNHLY and FYNNEI. CDR3 in DNA: TGTGCCAGCAGTGCCGACAGAGCTAACTATGGCTACACCTTC. It is translated as CASSADRANYGYTF.

The rearrangement links TRBV19 to TRBJ1-5; TRBD1 is a possible D gene (6 bases). V lost 8 bases to trimming and J lost 5 bases, with 25 bases between them. The CDR3 is 17 residues long. CDR1 is LNHDA and CDR2 is SQIVND in the germline V gene (reference sequence). CDR3 DNA: TGTGCCAGTGCCTGGACAGAGGGTAGGATCGGGGATCAGCCCCAGCATTTT. The encoded protein is CASAWTEGRIGDQPQHF.

The chain links TRBV14 to TRBJ2-5; TRBD2 aligns across 8 bases. Per the germline V gene, CDR1 is SGHDN and CDR2 is FVKESK. The V gene end was trimmed by 4 bases and the J gene end by 5 bases; junction bases not matched to a gene: 9. The CDR3 covers 15 residues. The CDR3 nucleotides are TGTGCCAGCAGCCCCGGGGGCGTAGCGGGGGAGACCCAGTACTTC. It is translated as CASSPGGVAGETQYF.

V is TRBV6-1 and J is TRBJ2-1; no reliable D call. Trimming cost V 2 bases and J 0 bases, with 11 bases left between them. Looked up from germline, CDR1 is MNHNS and CDR2 is SASEGT. This CDR3 is built from 16 residues. The DNA for the CDR3 is TGTGCCAGCAGTGAAAACTGGGCGGCCTCCTACAATGAGCAGTTCTTC. It yields the protein CASSENWAASYNEQFF.

Only one count was recorded for this clone. The chain is built from TRBV6-5 and TRBJ1-2, with 9 bases that match TRBD1. The CDR3 is 14 residues long. Trimming removed 7 bases from V and 1 base from J; junction bases left unmatched: 4. The germline gives CDR1 MNHEY, CDR2 SVGAGI. The CDR3 sequence is CASTDRGDNYGYTF. The DNA of the CDR3 is TGTGCCAGCACCGACAGGGGGGATAACTATGGCTACACCTTC.

The J gene is TRBJ2-3, the V gene TRBV11-3; no definite D call. Trimming removed 0 bases from V and 9 bases from J, with 10 bases in between. The germline gives CDR1 SGHNT, CDR2 YENEEA. The CDR3 has 13 residues. CDR3 sequence reads: CASSLDRQQTQYF. For the CDR3, the DNA is TGTGCCAGCAGCTTAGACCGACAACAGACGCAGTATTTT.

This clone counts as medium-sized. This chain links TRBV4-1 with TRBJ1-5, with a weak D call TRBD1 (6 bases). From germline, CDR1 is MGHRA and CDR2 YSYEKL. CDR3 length: 14 amino acids. Trimming removed 1 base at V and 7 bases at J, with 11 bases between. The CDR3 is CASSQVADRQPQHF. The CDR3, as DNA: TGCGCCAGCAGCCAAGTAGCGGACAGACAGCCCCAGCATTTT.

CDR3 nucleotide sequence: TGCGCCAGCAGCCCCCCCACTAGCGGGAGCGATGAGCAGTTCTTC. Amino acids: CASSPPTSGSDEQFF. The rearrangement uses TRBV5-1 and TRBJ2-1; 11 positions match TRBD2. This CDR3 spans 15 amino acids. Germline CDR1 SGHRS, CDR2 YFSETQ. V lost 4 bases and J lost 8; bases outside the gene matches: 8.